This T cell receptor (beta chain) was sequenced in a study of coeliac disease. Profiling relied on immunoSEQ multiplex PCR, and the TCRdb table lists in-frame clones only, not all of them. Among about 7,000 clones listed, about two thirds were seen once. The sequence came from a man aged 30 to 45 with celiac disease. Specimen: lamina propria lymphocytes from the gut.

The CDR3 bases are TGTGCCAGCAGTGAAGCAGGGGGCCCCAATCAGCCCCAGCATTTT. Its protein is CASSEAGGPNQPQHF. V is TRBV6-1 and J is TRBJ1-5; 7 bases line up with TRBD1. Trimming removed 0 bases from V and 3 bases from J; junction bases left unmatched: 2. Germline V gives CDR1 MNHNS, CDR2 SASEGT. This CDR3 is built from 15 residues.